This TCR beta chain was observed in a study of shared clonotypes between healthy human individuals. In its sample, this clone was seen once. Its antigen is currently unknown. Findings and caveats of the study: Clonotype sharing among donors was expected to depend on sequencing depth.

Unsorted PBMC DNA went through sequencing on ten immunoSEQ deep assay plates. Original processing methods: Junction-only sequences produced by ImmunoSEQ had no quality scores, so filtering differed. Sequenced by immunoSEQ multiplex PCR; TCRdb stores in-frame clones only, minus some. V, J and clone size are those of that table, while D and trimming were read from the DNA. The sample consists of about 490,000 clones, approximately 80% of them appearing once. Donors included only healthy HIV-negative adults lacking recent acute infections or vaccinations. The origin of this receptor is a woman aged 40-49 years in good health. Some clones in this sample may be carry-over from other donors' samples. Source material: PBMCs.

Written as DNA, the CDR3 is TGTGCCAGCAGTTCGAGTAAGGGCACTGAAGCTTTCTTT. Translating it yields CASSSSKGTEAFF. This chain uses TRBV28 with TRBJ1-1, with D unresolved. CDR3 length equals 13 residues. From germline, CDR1 is MDHEN and CDR2 SYDVKM. The V end lost 4 bases, the J end lost 4 bases, and 10 bases lay between the germline ends.